This TCR beta chain is from a study of OX40 agonist ivuxolimab in advanced cancers. About the study: Prior checkpoint blockade (anti-PD-1, anti-PD-L1 or anti-CTLA-4) was permitted; roughly 40% had it. General study findings and limits: Certain nonresponders likewise exhibited a low normalized T-cell clonal expansion.

Measured with immunoSEQ multiplex PCR; TCRdb has only the in-frame clones, and not every one. The sample yields 55,000 to 75,000 clones, roughly 85% seen once. Autoimmune disease history or systemic immunosuppression meant exclusion. Baseline, cycle 4 day 1, and cycle 7 day 1 were the blood sampling points. Only a few counts were recorded for this clone. Its antigen is as yet unknown. The sample holds other DNA sequences that translate to the same CDR3. V was clipped by 3 bases and J by 3 bases; unmatched bases: 5. The germline gives CDR1 LNHNV, CDR2 YYDKDF (reference sequence). The CDR3 is 14 residues long.

The genes are TRBV15 and TRBJ2-7; 7 nucleotides match TRBD1. This clonotype was obtained from an adult with an advanced solid tumor such as melanoma, head and neck, liver or kidney cancer. The source material was CD4+ or CD8+ T cells sorted from blood, sampled in a trial of the OX40 agonist ivuxolimab. The chain's CDR3 is CATSSHRDSYEQYF. CDR3 in DNA: TGTGCCACCAGCAGCCACCGGGACAGCTACGAGCAGTACTTC.